This entry lists 23 T cell receptor beta chains sequenced from one sample in a study of T cells in tuberculosis. The assay was immunoSEQ multiplex PCR, and TCRdb's table has in-frame clones only and misses some. The sample lists around 30,000 clones, around 88% occurring once. As for time point: new active TB diagnosis, blood taken before or within 7 days of starting treatment. The input for sequencing was PBMCs, taken at tuberculosis diagnosis. The source is an adult with tuberculosis.

The J gene is TRBJ1-1, the V gene TRBV23-1; 10 bases fit TRBD1. TRBV23-1 is an ORF, and what it does is uncertain. The CDR3 runs 19 residues. V shed 4 bases and J 1 base; nucleotides not matched to a gene: 15. Here the CDR3 reads CASSPIRRTGGPSNTEAFF. CDR3 sequence (DNA): TGCGCCAGCAGTCCGATAAGGAGGACAGGGGGGCCCTCGAACACTGAAGCTTTCTTT.

In its sample, this clone was seen once. The V gene is TRBV5-1, the J gene TRBJ1-1; maybe TRBD1 (5 bases). V gave up 0 bases and J gave up 1 base, with 13 bases separating them. Germline V CDR1 and CDR2: SGHRS, YFSETQ. This CDR3 comprises 16 residues. CDR3 DNA: TGCGCCAGCAGCTTGGCCGTTGCGGGGCCGAACACTGAAGCTTTCTTT. It is translated as CASSLAVAGPNTEAFF.

The chain uses TRBV27 and TRBJ1-5; possibly TRBD1 for D (5 bases). The CDR3 loop spans 16 amino acids. Germline loops: CDR1 MNHEY, CDR2 SMNVEV (reference sequence). Trimming cost V 5 bases and J 2 bases, with 16 bases left between them. The CDR3 reads CASSPLQGKGNQPQHF. The CDR3 coding sequence is TGTGCCAGCAGTCCCCTCCAGGGAAAGGGCAATCAGCCCCAGCATTTT.

In its sample, this clone was seen once. The J gene is TRBJ1-3, the V gene TRBV2, with 9 nucleotides matching TRBD1. This CDR3 is 15 amino acids long. Germline V gives CDR1 SNHLY, CDR2 FYNNEI. After removal of 2 bases from V and 4 bases from J, the junction contained 3 bases not matched to a gene. CDR3 protein: CASSEQQGAGNTIYF. CDR3 nucleotides: TGTGCCAGCAGTGAACAACAGGGGGCAGGAAACACCATATATTTT.

V usage is TRBV19 and J usage is TRBJ1-1, with a possible D match to TRBD1 (5 bases). The CDR3 contains 14 residues. V dropped 3 bases and J dropped 5 bases, with 13 bases sitting between them. Looked up from germline, CDR1 is LNHDA and CDR2 is SQIVND (reference sequence). CDR3 coding DNA: TGTGCCAGTAGTATCGACAGCATCAGGACTGAAGCTTTCTTT. Translating it yields CASSIDSIRTEAFF.

The chain carries TRBV5-1 and TRBJ2-7; 7 nucleotides align to TRBD1. The length of the CDR3 is 16 residues. V lost 4 bases and J lost 1; bases outside the gene matches: 11. Germline CDR1 reads SGHRS; CDR2 reads YFSETQ. The CDR3 DNA reads as TGCGCCAGCAGCCCAAGTCCGGGACAGCCGTCCTACGAGCAGTACTTC. Protein: CASSPSPGQPSYEQYF.

The CDR3, as DNA: TGTGCCATCAGTGAGTCCGTAGGGGGAAGTCAGCCCCAGCATTTT. Translation gives CAISESVGGSQPQHF. The chain links TRBV10-3 to TRBJ1-5; tentative D call: TRBD1 (6 bases). Germline values: CDR1 ENHRY, CDR2 SYGVKD. This CDR3 has 15 amino acids. Deletions cut 0 bases from V and 6 bases from J, with 12 bases between.

The chain uses TRBV21-1 and TRBJ2-2; the table assigns TRBD1, which was not confirmed against the DNA. TRBV21-1 is recorded as a pseudogene. The CDR3 is made up of 13 amino acids. CDR3 in DNA: TGTGCCAGCACCAGCAGGGGAACCGGGGAGCTGTTTTTT. Its protein is CASTSRGTGELFF.

The V call is TRBV19, the J call TRBJ2-1, with 12 bases fitting TRBD2. V lost 5 bases and J lost 10; bases outside the gene matches: 6. Germline V CDR1 and CDR2: LNHDA, SQIVND (reference sequence). CDR3 length: 14 residues. The CDR3 region is CASSLGGLAGEQFF. The CDR3 nucleotides are TGTGCCAGTAGTCTTGGTGGACTAGCGGGAGAGCAGTTCTTC.

The V and J genes are TRBV7-2 and TRBJ2-5; possibly TRBD2 for D (5 bases). V was cut by 3 bases and J by 9 bases, with 14 bases left in between. Germline values: CDR1 SGHTA, CDR2 FQGNSA. This CDR3 spans 13 amino acids. In DNA, the CDR3 is TGTGCCAGCAGCTTTCAGCGGACGGAGGCCCAGTACTTC. Translating it yields CASSFQRTEAQYF. Full variable domain (remainder filled in from reference TRBV7-2 and TRBJ2-5): GAGVSQSPSNKVTEKGKDVELRCDPISGHTALYWYRQSLGQGLEFLIYFQGNSAPDKSGLPSDRFSAERTGGSVSTLTIQRTQQEDSAVYLCASSFQRTEAQYFGPGTRLLVL.

This chain uses TRBV4-1 with TRBJ2-4; D not resolved. From germline, CDR1 is MGHRA and CDR2 YSYEKL. The CDR3 length is 17 residues. V lost 3 bases to trimming and J lost 8 bases, with 23 bases between them. CDR3 protein: CASSQTTAGMVVDIQYF. The CDR3 DNA reads as TGCGCCAGCAGCCAGACAACCGCCGGTATGGTTGTGGACATTCAGTACTTC.

The J gene is TRBJ1-2, the V gene TRBV6-5; D gene uncertain. The CDR3 length is 12 residues. Trimming took 5 bases from V and 4 from J, leaving 8 bases between them. In germline, CDR1 is MNHEY, CDR2 SVGAGI. CDR3 DNA: TGTGCCAGCAGTGAGGAGGTCTATGGCTACACCTTC. Protein sequence: CASSEEVYGYTF.

Written as DNA, the CDR3 is TGTGCCAGCAGCACAACAGGGGGCCGGAATCAGCCCCAGCATTTT. Amino acid sequence: CASSTTGGRNQPQHF. This sequence joins TRBV7-8 and TRBJ1-5, with 9 bases identical to TRBD1. CDR3 size: 15 residues. The germline CDR1 and CDR2 sequences are SGHVS and FQNEAQ. Unmatched junction bases numbered 6, after V lost 5 bases and J lost 4 bases.

This chain joins TRBV5-1 and TRBJ2-1; 13 positions match TRBD2. V trimming: 4 bases; J trimming: 4 bases; junction bases outside the gene matches: 2. This CDR3 is built from 15 residues. Germline V gene data show CDR1 as SGHRS and CDR2 as YFSETQ. CDR3 nucleotides: TGCGCCAGCAGCAAGGGACTAGCGGGGTACAATGAGCAGTTCTTC. As protein: CASSKGLAGYNEQFF.

V usage is TRBV27 and J usage is TRBJ1-2, with TRBD1 as a possible D gene (6 bases). CDR3 length: 15 amino acids. The germline CDR1 and CDR2 sequences are MNHEY and SMNVEV (reference sequence). Trimming removed 5 bases from V and 4 bases from J, with 17 bases in between. The CDR3 loop reads CASSEGHNGAYGYTF. The DNA for the CDR3 is TGTGCCAGCAGTGAGGGACACAATGGGGCCTATGGCTACACCTTC.

The chain couples TRBV19 to TRBJ1-5; a weak D match, TRBD1 (5 bases). The germline V gene encodes CDR1 LNHDA and CDR2 SQIVND (reference sequence). The CDR3 contains 13 residues. Trimming shortened V by 5 bases and J by 4 bases, and 9 bases separated the two germline ends. CDR3 residues: CASSWSGNQPQHF. The CDR3 DNA sequence: TGTGCCAGTAGTTGGTCAGGGAATCAGCCCCAGCATTTT.

The chain carries TRBV7-2 and TRBJ1-2, with D perhaps TRBD1 (6 bases). The CDR3 has 13 residues. Trimming took off 4 bases at V and 7 bases at J, with 13 bases between the two ends. Germline lookup yields CDR1 SGHTA and CDR2 FQGNSA. The CDR3, as DNA: TGTGCCAGCAGCTCGGACAGCGCCTTTGGCTACACCTTC. As protein: CASSSDSAFGYTF.

This clone has only a few counts. This chain links TRBV6-6 with TRBJ2-1; a possible D gene is TRBD2 (7 bases). CDR1 and CDR2 from the germline V gene are MNHNY and SVGAGI (reference sequence). The CDR3 covers 15 residues. V lost 7 bases to trimming and J lost 5 bases, with 18 bases between them. The CDR3 region is CASTDRGAPNNEQFF. The CDR3 region has the DNA TGTGCCAGCACTGACCGGGGGGCACCGAACAATGAGCAGTTCTTC.

This clone was seen once. The chain has TRBV19 and TRBJ2-2, with 9 positions matching TRBD1. CDR1 is LNHDA, CDR2 SQIVND, per germline (reference sequence). This CDR3 has 15 amino acids. With 3 bases clipped from V and 4 bases from J, the junction kept 3 bases outside the gene matches. For the CDR3, the DNA is TGTGCCAGTAGTATCGACAGGGGGGGCACCGGGGAGCTGTTTTTT. Translating gives CASSIDRGGTGELFF.

In nucleotides, the CDR3 is TGTGCCAGCAGCTTAGCGCCAGCGGGAGAGGAGACCCAGTACTTC. This encodes CASSLAPAGEETQYF. This rearrangement joins TRBV11-2 to TRBJ2-5, with 8 nucleotides matching TRBD2. Trimming at V came to 1 base and at J to 5 bases, leaving 6 bases not matched to a gene. Germline V lookup: CDR1 SGHAT, CDR2 FQNNGV. CDR3 length: 15 residues. Using reference TRBV11-2 and TRBJ2-5 for the parts outside the CDR3, the full variable domain is EAGVAQSPRYKIIEKRQSVAFWCNPISGHATLYWYQQILGQGPKLLIQFQNNGVVDDSQLPKDRFSAERLKGVDSTLKIQPAKLEDSAVYLCASSLAPAGEETQYFGPGTRLLVL.

The V gene is TRBV7-2, the J gene TRBJ1-2; the D gene is possibly TRBD1 (5 bases). V shed 3 bases and J shed 7 bases, with 12 bases lying between them. Per germline, CDR1 SGHTA and CDR2 FQGNSA. This CDR3 comprises 13 residues. In DNA form, the CDR3 reads TGTGCCAGCAGCTTGGGGGGTGTTCCTGGCTACACCTTC. Its translation is CASSLGGVPGYTF. The full variable domain, completed using reference TRBV7-2 and TRBJ1-2, is GAGVSQSPSNKVTEKGKDVELRCDPISGHTALYWYRQSLGQGLEFLIYFQGNSAPDKSGLPSDRFSAERTGGSVSTLTIQRTQQEDSAVYLCASSLGGVPGYTFGSGTRLTVV.

This clone was counted between two and nine times. The chain has TRBV28 and TRBJ2-7; TRBD1 aligns across 8 bases. Trimming took 6 bases from V and 6 from J; bases not matched to a gene: 4. This CDR3 spans 12 amino acids. Germline V gene data show CDR1 as MDHEN and CDR2 as SYDVKM. CDR3 loop: CASSSGGGEQYF. The CDR3 nucleotides are TGTGCCAGCAGCTCAGGGGGCGGCGAGCAGTACTTC.

This clone has only one observation. The chain uses TRBV23-1 and TRBJ2-7; 9 bases agree with TRBD1. TRBV23-1 is an ORF, and what it does is uncertain. V trimming: 5 bases; J trimming: 6 bases; junction bases outside the gene matches: 5. The CDR3 has 13 amino acids. In nucleotides, the CDR3 is TGCGCCAGCAGTTCCGGGACAGGGTCCGAGCAGTACTTC. As protein: CASSSGTGSEQYF.